This T cell receptor beta chain was observed in a study of cytomegalovirus exposure and HLA in healthy donors. General study results and limits: Roughly even sequencing depth across donors was the assumption behind the presence/absence analyses.

Remarks on this clone: Its antigen is still unknown.

The PCR ran on 60 Vbeta and 13 Jbeta primers. TCRdb's copy holds only in-frame clones and misses some; the assay was immunoSEQ multiplex PCR. The sample table sets out 87,000 or so clones. The sequenced sample was PBMCs. The origin of this receptor is a man in his fifties in good health and CMV-seropositive.

The CDR3: CASRISGTHYEQYF. CDR3 nucleotides: TGTGCCAGCAGAATTAGCGGGACTCACTACGAGCAGTACTTC. The chain links TRBV28 to TRBJ2-7; 8 nucleotides match TRBD2. The ends lost 6 bases at V and 3 bases at J; junction bases unmatched: 7. The germline V gene encodes CDR1 MDHEN and CDR2 SYDVKM. The CDR3 runs 14 residues. Complete variable domain (other parts from reference TRBV28 and TRBJ2-7): DVKVTQSSRYLVKRTGEKVFLECVQDMDHENMFWYRQDPGLGLRLIYFSYDVKMKEKGDIPEGYSVSREKKERFSLILESASTNQTSMYLCASRISGTHYEQYFGPGTRLTVT.